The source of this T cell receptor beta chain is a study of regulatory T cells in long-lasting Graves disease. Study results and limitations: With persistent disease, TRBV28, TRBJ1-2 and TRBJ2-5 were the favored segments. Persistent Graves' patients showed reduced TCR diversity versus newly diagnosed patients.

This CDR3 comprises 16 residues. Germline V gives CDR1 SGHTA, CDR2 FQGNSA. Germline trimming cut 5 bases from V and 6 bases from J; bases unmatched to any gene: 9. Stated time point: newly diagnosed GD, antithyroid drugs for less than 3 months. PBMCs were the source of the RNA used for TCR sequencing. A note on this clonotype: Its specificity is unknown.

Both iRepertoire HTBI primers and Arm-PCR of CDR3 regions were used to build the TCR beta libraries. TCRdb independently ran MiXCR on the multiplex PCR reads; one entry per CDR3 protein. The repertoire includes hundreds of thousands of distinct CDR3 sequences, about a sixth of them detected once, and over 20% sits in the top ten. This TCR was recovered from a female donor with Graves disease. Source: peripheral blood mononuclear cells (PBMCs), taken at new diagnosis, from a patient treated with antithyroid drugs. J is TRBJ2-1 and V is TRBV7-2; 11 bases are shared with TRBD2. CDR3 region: CASSLGTSGMINEQFF. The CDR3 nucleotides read TGTGCCAGCAGCCTCGGGACTAGCGGCATGATCAATGAGCAGTTCTTC.